The 24 T cell receptor beta chains below were found in one sample sequenced in a study of blood T cells in healthy people across ages. Through a sample-barcoded 5' primer and a J-beta primer mix, a second PCR was run for roughly 6 to 11 cycles. TCRdb ran MiXCR on the 5' RACE reads and lists one entry per CDR3 protein. The data contain approximately 900,000 distinct CDR3 sequences, 45% to 50% of them seen just once; the ten biggest clones take up 13%. Sequenced input: blood. The origin of the receptors is a man in his thirties or forties in good health.

Written as DNA, the CDR3 is TGTGCCAGTAAAGAAGCGGGGGGTGGATTGGAGACCCAGTACTTC. Amino acids: CASKEAGGGLETQYF. The rearrangement uses TRBV6-2 or TRBV6-3 and TRBJ2-7; 9 nucleotides match TRBD2. The end of the DNA is better explained by TRBJ2-5, so the J call may be wrong. Germline V gene sequence: CDR1 MNHEY, CDR2 SVGEGT. The CDR3 spans 15 residues.

The rearrangement links TRBV7-9 to TRBJ1-5; D ambiguous. The CDR3 covers 15 residues. From germline, CDR1 is SEHNR and CDR2 FQNEAQ (reference sequence). The V end lost 2 bases, the J end lost 4 bases, and 12 bases lay between the germline ends. The CDR3 loop reads CASSLSSVSNQPQHF. Here the CDR3 DNA reads TGTGCCAGCAGCTTATCGAGTGTGAGTAATCAGCCCCAGCATTTT.

The V gene is TRBV6-2 or TRBV6-3, the J gene TRBJ2-1; the match to TRBD1 covers 8 bases. The CDR3 sequence is 15 residues long. Trimming took 0 bases from V and 10 from J; bases not matched to a gene: 8. Germline V gene lookup returns CDR1 MNHEY and CDR2 SVGEGT. The CDR3 protein is CASSYSHTGGREQFF. The CDR3 nucleotides are TGTGCCAGCAGTTACTCACACACAGGGGGGCGCGAGCAGTTCTTC.

This clonotype was seen a few times. The V and J genes are TRBV28 and TRBJ1-1; 7 bases align to TRBD1. Trimming took 7 bases from V and 4 from J; bases not matched to a gene: 6. The CDR3 runs 13 residues. From germline, CDR1 is MDHEN and CDR2 SYDVKM. This CDR3 is CASTRTGGTEAFF. CDR3 coding DNA: TGTGCCAGCACCCGGACAGGAGGCACTGAAGCTTTCTTT.

This clonotype was detected only a few times. This rearrangement joins TRBV4-1 to TRBJ2-7, with 8 bases lining up with TRBD1. From germline, CDR1 is MGHRA and CDR2 YSYEKL. Germline trimming cut 4 bases from V and 0 bases from J; bases unmatched to any gene: 5. The CDR3 has 15 residues. The CDR3 region has the DNA TGCGCCAGCAGCCTCCGGGACAGGAGCTCCTACGAGCAGTACTTC. It translates to CASSLRDRSSYEQYF.

The rearrangement uses TRBV6-2 or TRBV6-3 and TRBJ2-7; 9 positions agree with TRBD1. The V segment lost 5 bases and the J segment 4 bases; nucleotides outside the gene matches: 9. The CDR3 extends over 15 amino acids. Germline CDR1 reads MNHEY; CDR2 reads SVGEGT. The CDR3 is CASSQAGTGIYEQYF. The CDR3 DNA follows: TGTGCCAGCAGTCAAGCCGGGACAGGGATTTACGAGCAGTACTTC.

CDR3 in amino acids: CAWSVSQTSGANVLTF. DNA of the CDR3: TGTGCCTGGAGTGTATCCCAAACTTCTGGGGCCAACGTCCTGACTTTC. The chain employs TRBV30 and TRBJ2-6; D is unresolved. The V end was cut by 0 bases, the J end by 1 base, with 10 bases between. This CDR3 has 16 amino acids. The germline V gene encodes CDR1 GTSNPN and CDR2 SVGIG (reference sequence).

The V and J genes are TRBV28 and TRBJ2-3; TRBD2 aligns across 9 bases. The length of the CDR3 is 17 residues. Unmatched junction bases numbered 6, after V lost 2 bases and J lost 0 bases. Germline V gene lookup returns CDR1 MDHEN and CDR2 SYDVKM. The DNA of the CDR3 is TGTGCCAGCAGTTTAGGGCTAGCGGGGATTAGCACAGATACGCAGTATTTT. Encoded protein: CASSLGLAGISTDTQYF. The full variable domain, completed using reference TRBV28 and TRBJ2-3, is DVKVTQSSRYLVKRTGEKVFLECVQDMDHENMFWYRQDPGLGLRLIYFSYDVKMKEKGDIPEGYSVSREKKERFSLILESASTNQTSMYLCASSLGLAGISTDTQYFGPGTRLTVL.

The genes are TRBV5-6 and TRBJ2-4; D is perhaps TRBD1 or TRBD2 (5 bases each). The DNA end is more similar to TRBJ2-7, so the J call may be wrong. The CDR3 has 16 residues. CDR1 and CDR2 from the germline V gene are SGHDT and YYEEEE. CDR3 in DNA: TGTGCCAGCAGCTCTCTCCGGGACCCGCAGCCCCTCGAGCAGTACTTC. It codes for CASSSLRDPQPLEQYF.

The sample holds a few counts of this clonotype. The V gene is TRBV5-1, the J gene TRBJ2-3; 12 nucleotides align to TRBD1. J lost 5 bases, V lost 6 bases, and 4 bases had no gene match. Germline lookup yields CDR1 SGHRS and CDR2 YFSETQ. The CDR3 runs to 14 residues. This CDR3 reads CASTGTGGIDTQYF. CDR3 bases: TGCGCCAGCACCGGGACAGGGGGCATAGATACGCAGTATTTT.

J is TRBJ2-7 and V is TRBV3-1; no clear D gene. The length of the CDR3 is 15 residues. The germline CDR1 and CDR2 sequences are LGHDT and YNNKEL (reference sequence). Deletions cut 0 bases from V and 4 bases from J, with 13 bases between. The CDR3 DNA sequence: TGTGCCAGCAGCCAAGATCTGCCTCCTCCATACGAGCAGTACTTC. This encodes CASSQDLPPPYEQYF.

The chain links TRBV11-2 to TRBJ2-1; 7 bases are shared with TRBD2. V lost 5 bases to trimming and J lost 2 bases; unmatched junction nucleotides: 27. Germline V CDR1 and CDR2: SGHAT, FQNNGV. CDR3 length: 22 amino acids. The CDR3 coding sequence is TGTGCCAGCAGCCCCCGGGGCTTGGGAGGGCTCGGAACTCACACTACCTACAATGAGCAGTTCTTC. This translates into CASSPRGLGGLGTHTTYNEQFF. Together with reference TRBV11-2 and TRBJ2-1, the CDR3 gives the full variable domain: EAGVAQSPRYKIIEKRQSVAFWCNPISGHATLYWYQQILGQGPKLLIQFQNNGVVDDSQLPKDRFSAERLKGVDSTLKIQPAKLEDSAVYLCASSPRGLGGLGTHTTYNEQFFGPGTRLTVL.

The chain uses TRBV4-1 and TRBJ2-3; D not certain. Germline V gene lookup returns CDR1 MGHRA and CDR2 YSYEKL. The CDR3 runs to 13 residues. Trimming left V 2 bases short and J 2 bases short, with 5 bases between. The CDR3 region is CASSQPITDTQYF. The DNA for the CDR3 is TGCGCCAGCAGCCAACCCATCACAGATACGCAGTATTTT.

This clonotype has only a few counts. The gene calls are TRBV7-2 and TRBJ1-2; D unclear. This CDR3 region has 15 residues. Between the trimmed V and J ends, which lost 1 base and 0 bases, there was a span of 9 bases. Per the germline V gene, CDR1 is SGHTA and CDR2 is FQGNSA. The CDR3 sequence: CASSLDKGANYGYTF. The CDR3 DNA follows: TGTGCCAGCAGCTTAGATAAGGGAGCTAACTATGGCTACACCTTC. Filled out from reference TRBV7-2 and TRBJ1-2, the complete variable domain reads GAGVSQSPSNKVTEKGKDVELRCDPISGHTALYWYRQSLGQGLEFLIYFQGNSAPDKSGLPSDRFSAERTGGSVSTLTIQRTQQEDSAVYLCASSLDKGANYGYTFGSGTRLTVV.

V is TRBV28 and J is TRBJ2-5; 7 bases match TRBD2. The J call may be incorrect, as the DNA end agrees better with TRBJ2-1. Germline CDR1 MDHEN, CDR2 SYDVKM. The CDR3 extends over 15 amino acids. CDR3 sequence (DNA): TGTGCCAGCAGTTTAAGGGCGGGAGTCCAAGAGACCCAGTTCTTC. Its protein product is CASSLRAGVQETQFF.

This clonotype was picked up a small number of times. The chain employs TRBV5-1 and TRBJ2-1, with D perhaps TRBD1 or TRBD2 (5 bases each). The germline CDR1 and CDR2 sequences are SGHRS and YFSETQ. The CDR3 covers 14 residues. V was shortened by 0 bases and J by 7 bases, with 11 bases between the two germline ends. CDR3 region: CASSLGDGRNEQFF. CDR3 coding DNA: TGCGCCAGCAGCTTGGGGGACGGCCGAAATGAGCAGTTCTTC.

The chain uses TRBV5-1 and TRBJ2-1, with 13 bases fitting TRBD2. The CDR3 has 17 amino acids. Germline V CDR1 and CDR2: SGHRS, YFSETQ. V gave up 4 bases and J gave up 5 bases; unmatched junction bases: 9. CDR3 protein: CASSETMTSGGNNEQFF. The CDR3, as DNA: TGCGCCAGCAGCGAGACCATGACTAGCGGGGGGAACAATGAGCAGTTCTTC.

This chain joins TRBV9 and TRBJ1-2; the match to TRBD1 covers 7 bases. Trimming cost V 5 bases and J 5 bases; bases outside gene matches: 9. The CDR3 runs to 14 residues. In germline, CDR1 is SGDLS, CDR2 YYNGEE. The CDR3 loop reads CASSVGDRSYGYTF. The DNA for the CDR3 is TGTGCCAGCAGTGTTGGGGACAGAAGTTATGGCTACACCTTC.

The chain links TRBV4-3 to TRBJ1-1; no clear D. This CDR3 contains 13 residues. CDR1 is LGHNA and CDR2 is YSLEER in the germline V gene. V was trimmed by 4 bases and J by 5 bases, leaving 11 bases between them. This CDR3 is CASSPLPGTEAFF. The CDR3 DNA reads as TGCGCCAGCAGCCCCCTCCCGGGGACTGAAGCTTTCTTT.

This clonotype was counted ten times or more. The CDR3 sequence: CASSFGALKQETQYF. The CDR3 nucleotides read TGTGCCAGCAGTTTTGGGGCCTTAAAACAAGAGACCCAGTACTTC. J is TRBJ2-5 and V is TRBV27, with D possibly being TRBD1 (5 bases). In germline, CDR1 is MNHEY, CDR2 SMNVEV (reference sequence). V was clipped by 3 bases and J by 2 bases, with 13 bases between them. The CDR3 is 15 amino acids.

The V gene is TRBV20-1, the J gene TRBJ2-2, with D unresolved. The germline V gene has CDR1 DFQATT and CDR2 SNEGSKA (reference sequence). Trimming shortened V by 3 bases and J by 0 bases, and 8 bases separated the two germline ends. The CDR3 extends over 14 amino acids. The CDR3 sequence is CSASKGSNTGELFF. The DNA for the CDR3 is TGCAGTGCTAGTAAGGGCTCGAACACCGGGGAGCTGTTTTTT.

This chain uses TRBV7-3 with TRBJ2-7; 9 bases agree with TRBD2. The J call may be faulty, since TRBJ2-5 better matches the DNA end. The CDR3 sequence is 15 residues long. Looked up from germline, CDR1 is SGHTA and CDR2 is FQGTGA. Here the CDR3 reads CASSLIGGGAETQYF. DNA of the CDR3: TGTGCCAGCAGCTTAATTGGCGGGGGGGCTGAGACCCAGTACTTC.

This clonotype was observed once. V is TRBV6-2 or TRBV6-3 and J is TRBJ1-5; D uncertain. Germline loops: CDR1 MNHEY, CDR2 SVGEGT. V was cut by 6 bases and J by 7 bases, with 10 bases left in between. This CDR3 is 12 amino acids long. DNA for the CDR3: TGTGCCAGCAGATTACAGAGCCAGCCCCAGCATTTT. Protein: CASRLQSQPQHF.

Only a few counts were recorded for this clonotype. The rearrangement uses TRBV2 and TRBJ2-4; D not resolved. Deletions cut 6 bases from V and 1 base from J, with 13 bases between. In germline, CDR1 is SNHLY, CDR2 FYNNEI. The CDR3 sequence is 15 residues long. CDR3 sequence reads: CASSITATAKNIQYF. DNA of the CDR3: TGTGCCAGCAGCATAACGGCGACCGCCAAAAACATTCAGTACTTC.